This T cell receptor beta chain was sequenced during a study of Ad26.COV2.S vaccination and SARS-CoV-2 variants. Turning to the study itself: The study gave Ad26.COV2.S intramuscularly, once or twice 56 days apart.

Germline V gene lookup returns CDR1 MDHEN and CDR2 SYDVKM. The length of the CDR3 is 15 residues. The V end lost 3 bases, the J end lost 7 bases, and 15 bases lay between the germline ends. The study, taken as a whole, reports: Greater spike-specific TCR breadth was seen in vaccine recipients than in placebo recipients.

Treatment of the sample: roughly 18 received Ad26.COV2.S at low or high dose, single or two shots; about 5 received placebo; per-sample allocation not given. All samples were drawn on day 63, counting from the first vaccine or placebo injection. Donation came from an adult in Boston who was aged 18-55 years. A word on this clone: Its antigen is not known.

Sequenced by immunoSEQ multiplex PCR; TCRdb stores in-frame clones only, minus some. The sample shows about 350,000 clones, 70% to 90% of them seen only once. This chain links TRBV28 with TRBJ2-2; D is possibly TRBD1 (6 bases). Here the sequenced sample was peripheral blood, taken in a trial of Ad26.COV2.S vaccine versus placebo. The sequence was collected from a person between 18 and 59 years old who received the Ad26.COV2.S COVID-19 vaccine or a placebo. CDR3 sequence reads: CASSLINMGHGELFF. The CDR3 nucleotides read TGTGCCAGCAGTTTGATTAATATGGGACACGGGGAGCTGTTTTTT.